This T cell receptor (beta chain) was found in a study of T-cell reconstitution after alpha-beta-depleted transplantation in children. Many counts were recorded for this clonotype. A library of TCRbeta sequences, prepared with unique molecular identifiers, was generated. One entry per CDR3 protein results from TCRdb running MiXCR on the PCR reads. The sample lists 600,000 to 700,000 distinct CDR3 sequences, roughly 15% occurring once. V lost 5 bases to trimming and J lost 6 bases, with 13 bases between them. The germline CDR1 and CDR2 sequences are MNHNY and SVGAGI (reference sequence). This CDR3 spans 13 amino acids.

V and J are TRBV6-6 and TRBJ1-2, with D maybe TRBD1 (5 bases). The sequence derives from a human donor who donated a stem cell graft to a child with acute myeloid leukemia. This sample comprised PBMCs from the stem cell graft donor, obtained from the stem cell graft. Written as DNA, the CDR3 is TGTGCCAGCAGTCTACAGGATGGGGATGGCTACACCTTC. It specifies CASSLQDGDGYTF.